The clone carrying this T cell receptor (beta chain) was seen a few times. Its target is unknown. The data derive from a study of response to subunit inactivated influenza vaccine. TCRdb independently ran MiXCR on the RT-PCR reads; one entry per CDR3 protein. The sample holds roughly 780,000 distinct CDR3 sequences; 18% are singletons and the top ten take about 11%. Points from the study as a whole: Authors suggested each seasonal flu vaccination may recruit only limited numbers of new T cells.

Deletions cut 3 bases from V and 4 bases from J, with 15 bases between. The CDR3 is made up of 14 amino acids. Germline CDR1 DFQATT, CDR2 SNEGSKA (reference sequence). This rearrangement joins TRBV20-1 to TRBJ2-5; D tentatively fits TRBD1 or TRBD2 (6 bases each). This TCR was sampled from a man aged 50-59 years who received an inactivated influenza vaccine. Sequences were derived from PBMCs from blood, sampled more than 4 days after vaccination. The CDR3 DNA reads TGCAGTGCTAGGGGGGGCGACAGGTCAGAGACCCAGTACTTC. Protein product: CSARGGDRSETQYF.